These T cell receptor beta chains were read from a single sample in a study of T-cell memory formation after mild COVID-19. Each CDR3 protein gets one entry after TCRdb re-called the 5' RACE reads with MiXCR. Of about 390,000 distinct CDR3 sequences in the sample, roughly 15% are singletons; the top ten hold around a fifth. Input material: PBMCs or a T cell subset sorted from them (not recorded which). The receptors stem from a man between 18 and 35 years old who had mild COVID-19 (a few samples of this study predate the infection). Cell type and time point are not known. CDR3s include the opening cysteine and the closing phenylalanine or tryptophan. A D gene is named only where the DNA matches it firmly. Size is stated for part of the rows, as once, few or many counts, or as a class when the clone is expanded.

d_gene: TRBD1; abundance: few; j_gene: TRBJ1-2; v_gene: TRBV20-1; CDR3aa: CSAGGQGANYGYTF; CDR3nt: TGCAGTGCTGGGGGACAGGGGGCAAACTATGGCTACACCTTC
d_gene: TRBD1; abundance: few; j_gene: TRBJ1-3; v_gene: TRBV12-3/TRBV12-4; CDR3aa: CASREGTGAGNTIYF; CDR3nt: TGTGCCAGCAGGGAAGGGACAGGGGCTGGAAACACCATATATTTT
d_gene: NA; abundance: many; j_gene: TRBJ1-1; v_gene: TRBV18; CDR3aa: CASSLVGDTEAFF; CDR3nt: TGTGCCAGCTCACTAGTGGGGGACACTGAAGCTTTCTTT
d_gene: NA; abundance: few; j_gene: TRBJ2-5; v_gene: TRBV5-1; CDR3aa: CASSLGLWETQYF; CDR3nt: TGCGCCAGCAGCTTGGGTTTGTGGGAGACCCAGTACTTC
d_gene: NA; abundance: NA; j_gene: TRBJ2-3; v_gene: TRBV10-3; CDR3aa: CANTSSPHTDTQYF; CDR3nt: TGTGCCAACACGTCCTCGCCCCACACAGATACGCAGTATTTT
d_gene: TRBD2; abundance: few; j_gene: TRBJ2-3; v_gene: TRBV15; CDR3aa: CATSRGSGGVGADTQYF; CDR3nt: TGTGCCACCAGCAGAGGTAGCGGGGGGGTAGGAGCAGATACGCAGTATTTT
d_gene: TRBD2; abundance: NA; j_gene: TRBJ2-7; v_gene: TRBV12-3/TRBV12-4; CDR3aa: CASLRRGGDEQYF; CDR3nt: TGTGCCAGCCTGAGGCGGGGGGGCGACGAGCAGTACTTC
d_gene: TRBD2; abundance: few; j_gene: TRBJ2-5; v_gene: TRBV20-1; CDR3aa: CSAPRAGGETQYF; CDR3nt: TGCAGTGCTCCTCGGGCGGGGGGAGAGACCCAGTACTTC
d_gene: NA; abundance: NA; j_gene: TRBJ2-1; v_gene: TRBV19; CDR3aa: CASSTPRTAYNEQFF; CDR3nt: TGTGCCAGTAGTACCCCCAGGACAGCCTACAATGAGCAGTTCTTC
d_gene: NA; abundance: NA; j_gene: TRBJ1-4; v_gene: TRBV4-3; CDR3aa: CASSQGAATNEKLFF; CDR3nt: TGCGCCAGCAGCCAAGGGGCAGCAACTAATGAAAAACTGTTTTTT
d_gene: NA; abundance: NA; j_gene: TRBJ2-2; v_gene: TRBV11-2; CDR3aa: CASSSGDLSGELFF; CDR3nt: TGTGCCAGCAGCTCCGGAGACCTCTCCGGGGAGCTGTTTTTT
d_gene: TRBD1; abundance: few; j_gene: TRBJ1-2; v_gene: TRBV28; CDR3aa: CASTSGQGHIGYTF; CDR3nt: TGTGCCAGCACCTCGGGACAGGGACATATTGGCTACACCTTC
d_gene: NA; abundance: NA; j_gene: TRBJ1-1; v_gene: TRBV7-2; CDR3aa: CASSFLPGTANTEAFF; CDR3nt: TGTGCCAGCAGCTTCCTACCCGGGACGGCAAACACTGAAGCTTTCTTT
d_gene: NA; abundance: NA; j_gene: TRBJ2-1; v_gene: TRBV7-2; CDR3aa: CASSFRDLHNEQFF; CDR3nt: TGTGCCAGCAGCTTCCGGGACCTTCACAATGAGCAGTTCTTC
d_gene: NA; abundance: few; j_gene: TRBJ2-6; v_gene: TRBV29-1; CDR3aa: CSVRTDLVANVLTF; CDR3nt: TGCAGCGTGAGGACAGACCTTGTGGCCAACGTCCTGACTTTC
d_gene: NA; abundance: NA; j_gene: TRBJ1-2; v_gene: TRBV6-6; CDR3aa: CASTSPWRGNYGYTF; CDR3nt: TGTGCCAGCACCTCCCCGTGGAGGGGTAACTATGGCTACACCTTC
d_gene: TRBD2; abundance: NA; j_gene: TRBJ2-1; v_gene: TRBV10-3; CDR3aa: CAISDSAGALYNEQFF; CDR3nt: TGTGCCATCAGTGATTCAGCGGGAGCTCTTTACAATGAGCAGTTCTTC
d_gene: NA; abundance: NA; j_gene: TRBJ1-6; v_gene: TRBV7-2; CDR3aa: CASSPRINSPLHF; CDR3nt: TGTGCCAGCAGTCCCAGGATCAATTCACCCCTCCACTTT
d_gene: TRBD1; abundance: many; j_gene: TRBJ2-3; v_gene: TRBV27; CDR3aa: CASSLLCLTGWTDTQYF; CDR3nt: TGTGCCAGCAGTTTATTGTGTTTGACAGGGTGGACAGATACGCAGTATTTT
d_gene: NA; abundance: NA; j_gene: TRBJ2-7; v_gene: TRBV6-1; CDR3aa: CASLGGQVYEQYF; CDR3nt: TGTGCCAGTCTGGGCGGGCAGGTCTACGAGCAGTACTTC
d_gene: TRBD1; abundance: few; j_gene: TRBJ2-1; v_gene: TRBV15; CDR3aa: CATSGQGYNEQFF; CDR3nt: TGTGCCACCAGCGGACAGGGCTACAATGAGCAGTTCTTC
d_gene: NA; abundance: NA; j_gene: TRBJ1-1; v_gene: TRBV7-8; CDR3aa: CASSLSASLEAFF; CDR3nt: TGTGCCAGCAGCTTATCTGCGTCGCTTGAAGCTTTCTTT
d_gene: NA; abundance: NA; j_gene: TRBJ1-6; v_gene: TRBV27; CDR3aa: CASSYRRPRDNSPLHF; CDR3nt: TGTGCCAGCAGTTACCGGCGGCCCAGAGATAATTCACCCCTCCACTTT
d_gene: NA; abundance: few; j_gene: TRBJ2-3; v_gene: TRBV7-9; CDR3aa: CASSWPALGRDTQYF; CDR3nt: TGTGCCAGCAGCTGGCCGGCCCTGGGACGAGATACGCAGTATTTT
d_gene: NA; abundance: NA; j_gene: TRBJ1-6; v_gene: TRBV7-2; CDR3aa: CASSLSPGGTYNSPLHF; CDR3nt: TGTGCCAGCAGCTTAAGTCCTGGGGGCACCTATAATTCACCCCTCCACTTT
d_gene: NA; abundance: NA; j_gene: TRBJ2-3; v_gene: TRBV20-1; CDR3aa: CSAVVTGTDTQYF; CDR3nt: TGCAGTGCCGTTGTGACCGGCACAGATACGCAGTATTTT
d_gene: TRBD2; abundance: NA; j_gene: TRBJ2-5; v_gene: TRBV9; CDR3aa: CASSPGGSPPNAQYF; CDR3nt: TGTGCCAGCAGCCCGGGGGGTAGTCCTCCAAATGCCCAGTACTTC